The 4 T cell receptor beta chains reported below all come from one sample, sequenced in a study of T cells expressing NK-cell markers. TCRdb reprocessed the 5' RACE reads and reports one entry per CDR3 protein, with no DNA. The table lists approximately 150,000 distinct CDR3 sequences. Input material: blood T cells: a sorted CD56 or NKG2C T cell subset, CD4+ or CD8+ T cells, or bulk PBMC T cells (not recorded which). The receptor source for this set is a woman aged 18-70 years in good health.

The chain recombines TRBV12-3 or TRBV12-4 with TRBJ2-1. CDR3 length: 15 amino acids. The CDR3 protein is CASSLVLAVYNEQFF.

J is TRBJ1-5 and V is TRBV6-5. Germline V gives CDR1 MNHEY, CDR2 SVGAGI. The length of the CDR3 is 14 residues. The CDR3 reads CASSYTRQEGPQHF.

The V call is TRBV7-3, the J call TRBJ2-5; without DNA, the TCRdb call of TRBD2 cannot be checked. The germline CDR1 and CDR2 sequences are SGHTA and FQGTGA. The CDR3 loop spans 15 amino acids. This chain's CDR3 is CASSLGGGARETQYF.

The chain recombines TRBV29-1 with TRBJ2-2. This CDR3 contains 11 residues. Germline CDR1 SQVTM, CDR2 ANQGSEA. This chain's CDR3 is CSVQDTGELFF.